This TCR beta chain stems from a study of blood T cell repertoires in COVID-19. For the study at large: The United States, Italy and Spain were the sources of the acute and convalescent COVID-19 samples.

In the source study's methods: Estimates of nucleated cell counts were drawn from the amplification of reference gene primers. The table came from immunoSEQ multiplex PCR; TCRdb's copy has only in-frame clones and leaves some out. V, J and clone size are those of that table, while D and trimming were read from the DNA. The data contain about 81,000 clones, about 90% of them singletons. Material: peripheral blood. This TCR derives from a woman at least 80 years old with acute or convalescent COVID-19.

CDR3 protein: CASSLIRGTGRSNEQFF. As DNA, the CDR3 is TGTGCCAGCAGCTTAATTCGTGGGACAGGGAGATCCAATGAGCAGTTCTTC. The gene calls are TRBV7-9 and TRBJ2-1; 9 nucleotides align to TRBD1. CDR1 SEHNR and CDR2 FQNEAQ come from the germline V gene (reference sequence). This CDR3 comprises 17 residues. With 2 bases clipped from V and 6 bases from J, the junction kept 11 bases outside the gene matches.